This T cell receptor beta chain was sequenced for a study of blood T cell repertoires in COVID-19 (dated by TCRdb to 2018 to 2020). General notes on the study: Collaborator samples came from the United States, Italy and Spain and covered acute and convalescent phases of COVID-19. The prospective study material was composed of cDNA or gDNA derived from T cells, B-cell-depleted T cells, or PBMCs. The samples were drawn from the first 160 participants of the ongoing ImmuneRACE study and from 950 to 1,500 subjects provided by 6 global collaborators. The repertoires were released in a freely available public database meant as a resource for research on the immune response to SARS-CoV-2. HLA class I and class II types, where available, came from metadata supplied by the sample provider rather than from assay-based typing. A de-identified subject ID, COVID-19 status, age in years and sex were almost always included in the sample metadata. Subjects who had been exposed to COVID-19, were actively infected with it, or had recovered from it provided the deeply sampled blood TCRbeta repertoires that made up the dataset. General study outcomes and caveats: The amount of clinical and demographic metadata varied by source and participant and was provided uncurated.

V lost 3 bases and J lost 4 bases; the stretch between them is 6 bases long. The CDR3 has 12 amino acids, counting the end cysteine and phenylalanine. CDR3 DNA is the only sequence kept; it has 36 bases, read in frame from the first base. The germline V gene sets CDR1 to MDHEN and CDR2 to SYDVKM. In regard to this clone: This clone's antigen is unknown. There are no base qualities to consult, and no much larger clone falls within one base.

TCRbeta CDR3 regions were amplified from genomic DNA using the immunoSEQ Assay, a bias-controlled multiplex PCR. From the authors' description of their analysis: Within the assay, amplification of reference gene primers was used to estimate how many nucleated cells each sample contained. Sequence reads were collapsed and filtered to measure the absolute abundance of every unique TCRbeta CDR3 rearrangement. Productive Simpson clonality was computed per sample as the square root of Simpson's diversity index over productive rearrangements. The immuneACCESS repertoire file appears here via TCRdb, limited to in-frame rearrangements. These files lack a portion of the clones; in checked studies, under half of the deficit traces to unresolved V genes, and the cause of the others is not known. The V and J calls and clone size were taken over from that table, and D and trimming were inferred from the DNA. Recorded for this sample are roughly 310,000 clones; 89% of them occurred a single time. Together, the top ten hold roughly 8.9% of the sample.

Enrolling through a virtual design, the prospective study's participants ranged in age from about 18 to 100 years and lived across 24 United States geographic areas. In the prospective study, cohorts were assigned on the basis of participant-reported clinical history obtained from a screening survey and a study questionnaire. For ImmuneRACE Cohort 3, a participant was defined as recovered based on two consecutive negative NP/OP PCR tests, clearance by a healthcare professional, or resolution of symptoms. In the prospective study, mobile phlebotomists collected whole blood, serum and a nasopharyngeal or oropharyngeal swab from each participant. Additional blood draws and questionnaires over an approximately 2-month period could optionally be provided by prospective study participants. Before DNA extraction, blood samples from the prospective study were shipped at room temperature or frozen.

The sequencing sample was made of PBMCs or T cells enriched from blood (not recorded which). The chain couples TRBV28 to TRBJ2-5; the D gene remains uncertain. The clonotype originates from a woman aged 40 to 50 who had recovered from COVID-19. In nucleotides, the sequence is TGTGCCAGCAGTTTGAGCCTAGAGACCCAGTACTTC. Its coded protein is CASSLSLETQYF.